The clone carrying this T cell receptor (beta chain) was seen a single time. No antigen is known for it. These data belong to a study of CD8+CD57+ T cells in acquired aplastic anemia. Study at large: Across the sorted CD4+ and CD8+ cells, DNA amounts averaged roughly 3.5 ug.

Investigators profiled TCR beta VDJ and CDR3 from genomic DNA template. TCRdb used MiXCR to reprocess the reads, holding one entry per CDR3 protein. In the table there are a few hundred thousand distinct CDR3 sequences, roughly 35% of which are singletons. Germline CDR1 LGHDT, CDR2 YNNKEL (reference sequence). Trimming took 8 bases from V and 4 from J, leaving 20 bases between them. The CDR3 loop spans 16 amino acids. Study-wide results and limits: Comparison of patients with controls identified about 30 shared CD8+ CDR3 sequences.

Sequences were obtained from sorted CD4+, CD8+, or CD8+CD57+ T cells (not recorded which) from PBMCs. This sequence originates from a human donor in good health, serving as a control. The chain has TRBV3-1 and TRBJ1-4; TRBD1 might be the D (5 bases). CDR3 nucleotides: TGTGCCAGCGTACCGCCTCCGGGACGCAATAATGAAAAACTGTTTTTT. As protein: CASVPPPGRNNEKLFF.